This TCR beta chain was sequenced during a study of blood T cell repertoires in COVID-19. Germline CDR1 reads SGHTA; CDR2 reads FQGNSA. The CDR3 is 15 residues long. After removal of 1 base from V and 7 bases from J, the junction contained 6 bases not matched to a gene. Only in-frame clones appear in the TCRdb table, and some are missing; sequencing was by immunoSEQ multiplex PCR. The data show 140,000 to 150,000 clones, 85% to 90% seen once. The chain has TRBV7-2 and TRBJ1-4, with TRBD1 matching over 7 bases. The origin of this receptor is a human donor in a cohort sampled during active COVID-19. The sample taken for sequencing was peripheral blood. The CDR3 bases are TGTGCCAGCAGCTTAGAACAGGGGAAGGGTGAAAAACTGTTTTTT. Translation gives CASSLEQGKGEKLFF.